One sample yielded the 32 T cell receptor beta chains listed below, sequenced in a study of blood T cell repertoires in COVID-19. Measured with immunoSEQ multiplex PCR; TCRdb has only the in-frame clones, and not every one. The sample has more than 150,000 clones, 65% to 90% seen once; the top ten hold around 11%. The sample comprised PBMCs or T cells enriched from blood (not recorded which). These receptor sequences come from a man between 40 and 49 years old who had recovered from COVID-19.

The chain uses TRBV6-2 or TRBV6-3 and TRBJ2-7, with D possibly matching TRBD2 (5 bases). Germline V lookup: CDR1 MNHEY, CDR2 SVGEGT. Trimming pared 2 bases from V and 6 bases from J, leaving 5 bases between. The CDR3 consists of 11 residues. CDR3 protein: CASSYSGEQYF. The CDR3 DNA reads as TGTGCCAGCAGTTACAGCGGCGAGCAGTACTTC.

The chain uses TRBV7-9 and TRBJ1-4; 9 bases agree with TRBD1. CDR3 size: 18 residues. Germline CDR1 SEHNR, CDR2 FQNEAQ (reference sequence). Trimming cost V 4 bases and J 4 bases; bases outside gene matches: 13. The CDR3 sequence is CASSSIPGTGTDNEKLFF. The CDR3 DNA follows: TGTGCCAGCAGCTCGATACCCGGGACAGGGACCGATAATGAAAAACTGTTTTTT.

This clone was observed a single time. V usage is TRBV11-2 and J usage is TRBJ2-5; D unresolved. Germline CDR1 and CDR2: SGHAT and FQNNGV. The CDR3 has 13 residues. Trimming cost V 4 bases and J 1 base, with 7 bases left between them. The CDR3 nucleotides read TGTGCCAGCAGCTCACACATCCAAGAGACCCAGTACTTC. Translated, it gives CASSSHIQETQYF.

This sequence joins TRBV5-4 and TRBJ2-7, with a possible D match to TRBD2 (5 bases). The germline V gene encodes CDR1 SGHNT and CDR2 YYREEE (reference sequence). The ends were cut back, 0 bases at V and 3 bases at J, with 13 bases in the middle. The CDR3 has 15 amino acids. CDR3 residues: CASSLGLANFYEQYV. CDR3 DNA sequence: TGTGCCAGCAGCTTGGGTCTAGCTAACTTCTACGAGCAGTACGTC.

The rearrangement uses TRBV21-1 and TRBJ2-7; the D call TRBD1 from the table was never checked on the DNA. TRBV21-1 is shown as a pseudogene. The CDR3 has 19 residues. The CDR3 region is CASSKVVATGLESPYEQYF. The CDR3 nucleotides read TGTGCCAGCAGCAAAGTGGTCGCGACAGGGTTGGAATCCCCCTACGAGCAGTACTTC.

This clone was counted between two and nine times. The chain links TRBV6-5 to TRBJ2-7, with TRBD2 identical over 10 bases. The junction had 4 bases not matched to a gene; V was cut back by 2 bases and J by 0 bases. CDR3 length: 16 amino acids. Germline V gene lookup returns CDR1 MNHEY and CDR2 SVGAGI. As DNA, the CDR3 is TGTGCCAGCAGTTACATGCTAGCGGGAGCCTCCTACGAGCAGTACTTC. It specifies CASSYMLAGASYEQYF.

CDR3 sequence reads: CASGTSGIPDTQYF. DNA of the CDR3: TGTGCCAGCGGTACTAGCGGGATCCCAGATACGCAGTATTTT. The gene calls are TRBV7-9 and TRBJ2-3; 10 bases align to TRBD2. The CDR3 extends over 14 amino acids. CDR1 and CDR2 (germline): SEHNR, FQNEAQ (reference sequence). The V segment lost 8 bases and the J segment 4 bases; nucleotides outside the gene matches: 6.

The V call is TRBV30, the J call TRBJ1-2, with unresolved D. The CDR3 has 13 residues. The germline gives CDR1 GTSNPN, CDR2 SVGIG (reference sequence). Trimming left V 1 base short and J 8 bases short, with 14 bases between. CDR3 DNA: TGTGCCTGGAGTGCCATAAGCGTCCGCGGCTACACCTTC. Translated: CAWSAISVRGYTF. The entire variable domain, with the rest obtained from reference TRBV30 and TRBJ1-2, is as follows: SQTIHQWPATLVQPVGSPLSLECTVEGTSNPNLYWYRQAAGRGLQLLFYSVGIGQISSEVPQNLSASRPQDRQFILSSKKLLLSDSGFYLCAWSAISVRGYTFGSGTRLTVV.

This clone was seen a few times. The genes are TRBV24-1 and TRBJ1-2; D gene ambiguous. The germline V gene encodes CDR1 KGHDR and CDR2 SFDVKD. This CDR3 is 12 amino acids long. Trimming removed 5 bases from V and 7 bases from J, with 10 bases in between. CDR3: CATSASSIGYTF. CDR3 coding DNA: TGTGCCACCAGTGCGTCCTCTATTGGCTACACCTTC.

This chain connects TRBV10-2 to TRBJ1-1; 8 bases map to TRBD1. Germline V gives CDR1 WSHSY, CDR2 SAAADI. CDR3 length equals 16 residues. The V and J ends lost 3 bases and 1 base, in that order; junction bases with no gene match: 7. The CDR3 is CASSDRGRSGNTEAFF. As DNA, the CDR3 is TGCGCCAGCAGTGACAGGGGGCGGTCAGGGAACACTGAAGCTTTCTTT.

The V call is TRBV4-2, the J call TRBJ1-2; TRBD1 matches 7 bases. This CDR3 comprises 15 residues. Looked up from germline, CDR1 is LGHNA and CDR2 is YNFKEQ. Trimming took 0 bases from V and 7 from J; bases not matched to a gene: 8. The DNA of the CDR3 is TGTGCCAGCAGCCAAGATCGACAGGGAGGCGGTGGCTACACCTTC. Translation: CASSQDRQGGGGYTF.

The J gene is TRBJ2-1, the V gene TRBV3-1 (or the pseudogene TRBV3-2); 11 bases align to TRBD2. With 3 bases clipped from V and 7 bases from J, the junction kept 8 bases outside the gene matches. The CDR3 loop spans 16 amino acids. CDR1 is LGHDT, CDR2 YNNKEL, per germline (reference sequence). The CDR3 DNA follows: TGTGCCAGCAGCCAGGTTGGGGTAGCGGGAGGGAATGAGCAGTTCTTC. Its protein is CASSQVGVAGGNEQFF.

The chain links TRBV27 to TRBJ2-1; 13 positions match TRBD2. The CDR3 runs to 16 residues. The ends lost 6 bases at V and 4 bases at J; junction bases unmatched: 6. Germline CDR1 reads MNHEY; CDR2 reads SMNVEV (reference sequence). The CDR3 here is CASRLGTSGKYNEQFF. For the CDR3, the DNA is TGTGCCAGCAGACTCGGGACTAGCGGGAAATACAATGAGCAGTTCTTC.

The chain combines TRBV28 with TRBJ2-3; 8 nucleotides agree with TRBD2. The germline V gene encodes CDR1 MDHEN and CDR2 SYDVKM. Losses at the gene ends were 2 bases for V and 3 bases for J; bases not matched to a gene: 4. The CDR3 runs 15 residues. The CDR3 bases are TGTGCCAGCAGTTTAATAGCGGGACAAACAGATACGCAGTATTTT. Protein: CASSLIAGQTDTQYF.

The CDR3, as DNA: TGTGCCAGCAGCTTAGTAGGGGCTGGAAACACCATATATTTT. Translating it yields CASSLVGAGNTIYF. The V gene is TRBV7-2, the J gene TRBJ1-3; TRBD1 might be the D (5 bases). CDR3 length: 14 amino acids. The germline V gene has CDR1 SGHTA and CDR2 FQGNSA. Trimming shortened V by 1 base and J by 2 bases, and 6 bases separated the two germline ends.

This clone appeared a single time. The chain employs TRBV5-6 and TRBJ1-5, with unresolved D. This CDR3 region has 18 residues. Germline lookup yields CDR1 SGHDT and CDR2 YYEEEE. V shed 1 base and J shed 2 bases, with 19 bases lying between them. CDR3 bases: TGTGCCAGCAGCTTGAGGGCCCTACGGGGAGGTGGCAATCAGCCCCAGCATTTT. It specifies CASSLRALRGGGNQPQHF.

This clone was seen a single time. J is TRBJ2-5 and V is TRBV11-3, with 13 bases identical to TRBD2. After removal of 5 bases from V and 5 bases from J, the junction contained 11 bases not matched to a gene. The germline V gene encodes CDR1 SGHNT and CDR2 YENEEA. This CDR3 contains 17 residues. CDR3 amino acids: CASSEGLAGDLRETQYF. The CDR3 DNA reads TGTGCCAGCAGCGAAGGACTAGCGGGAGATCTCAGGGAGACCCAGTACTTC.

The rearrangement links TRBV5-1 to TRBJ2-7; 8 bases fit TRBD2. The V and J ends lost 0 bases and 3 bases, in that order; junction bases with no gene match: 8. The CDR3 spans 16 residues. CDR1 is SGHRS, CDR2 YFSETQ, per germline. The CDR3 region is CASSLGGSGNFYEQYV. The CDR3, as DNA: TGCGCCAGCAGCTTGGGTGGTAGCGGGAACTTCTACGAGCAGTACGTC.

V and J are TRBV6-5 and TRBJ2-1; 7 nucleotides align to TRBD1. Trimming took 2 bases from V and 9 from J; bases not matched to a gene: 4. The V gene's germline CDR1 is MNHEY and CDR2 SVGAGI. The CDR3 is 13 amino acids. The CDR3 DNA reads TGTGCCAGCAGTTACGGGGCAGGGGGTGAGCAGTTCTTC. This sequence encodes CASSYGAGGEQFF.

V usage is TRBV4-3 and J usage is TRBJ1-1; D possibly corresponds to TRBD1 (6 bases). Per germline, CDR1 LGHNA and CDR2 YSLEER. V shed 4 bases and J shed 1 base, with 13 bases lying between them. The CDR3 has 15 residues. In DNA, the CDR3 is TGCGCCAGCAGCCCATTGCCCAGGGGGAACACTGAAGCTTTCTTT. It yields the protein CASSPLPRGNTEAFF.

V gene TRBV7-9 combines with J gene TRBJ2-3; a weak D match, TRBD1 (5 bases). This CDR3 region has 15 residues. CDR1 SEHNR and CDR2 FQNEAQ come from the germline V gene (reference sequence). Deletions cut 4 bases from V and 4 bases from J, with 15 bases between. The CDR3 coding sequence is TGTGCCAGCAGCTCACCAACCGACAGCCCAGATACGCAGTATTTT. This codes for CASSSPTDSPDTQYF.

V and J are TRBV12-3 or TRBV12-4 and TRBJ1-3; D ambiguous. V gave up 6 bases and J gave up 10 bases, with 7 bases separating them. This CDR3 contains 10 residues. The CDR3 spells CASSLRTIYF. CDR3 bases: TGTGCCAGCAGCCTGCGGACCATATATTTT.

V gene TRBV30 combines with J gene TRBJ2-5, with 15 bases fitting TRBD2. The germline CDR1 and CDR2 sequences are GTSNPN and SVGIG (reference sequence). V was clipped by 5 bases and J by 4 bases; unmatched bases: 8. The CDR3 is 16 amino acids. As DNA, the CDR3 is TGTGCCTGGGGAAGGGGACTAGCGGGAGGAGGAGAGACCCAGTACTTC. This codes for CAWGRGLAGGGETQYF.

The rearrangement joins TRBV18 to TRBJ1-6, with 7 bases that match TRBD1. The CDR3 is made up of 14 amino acids. V lost 6 bases and J lost 6; bases outside the gene matches: 5. Germline loops: CDR1 KGHSH, CDR2 LQKENI. This CDR3 is CASSLDRVNSPLHF. The CDR3 DNA sequence: TGTGCCAGCTCTCTCGACAGGGTTAATTCACCCCTCCACTTT.

This rearrangement joins TRBV19 to TRBJ1-6, with D possibly being TRBD1 (5 bases). CDR1 and CDR2 (germline): LNHDA, SQIVND (reference sequence). V lost 3 bases to trimming and J lost 10 bases, with 16 bases between them. CDR3 length: 15 amino acids. The CDR3 nucleotides read TGTGCCAGTAGTATGGGGAGGGGTGGGGAGTCACCCCTCCACTTT. Translated, it gives CASSMGRGGESPLHF.

As concerns this clone: Within the sample, other DNA sequences also encode this same CDR3. The genes are TRBV5-1 and TRBJ2-1, with 7 positions matching TRBD2. The V gene's germline CDR1 is SGHRS and CDR2 YFSETQ. V shed 2 bases and J 3 bases; nucleotides not matched to a gene: 2. This CDR3 region has 14 residues. The CDR3 DNA follows: TGCGCCAGCAGCTTAGCGGGAAGCTACAATGAGCAGTTCTTC. Translating gives CASSLAGSYNEQFF.

J is TRBJ2-3 and V is TRBV18; tentatively, D is TRBD2 (5 bases). V was cut by 5 bases and J by 6 bases, with 15 bases left in between. CDR3 length: 14 residues. Germline V gives CDR1 KGHSH, CDR2 LQKENI. CDR3 residues: CASSVSGWVDTQYF. The CDR3 DNA follows: TGTGCCAGCTCAGTAAGCGGATGGGTGGATACGCAGTATTTT.

V usage is TRBV7-2 and J usage is TRBJ2-6, with a weak D call TRBD2 (5 bases). There are 16 residues in the CDR3. Deletions cut 3 bases from V and 0 bases from J, with 9 bases between. CDR1 and CDR2 (germline): SGHTA, FQGNSA. CDR3 bases: TGTGCCAGCAGCTTTAACGGGATCTCTGGGGCCAACGTCCTGACTTTC. Its protein product is CASSFNGISGANVLTF.

In DNA form, the CDR3 reads TGTGCCAGCAGCGTAGAAGGCAGGGGTGTCACTGAAGCTTTCTTT. It encodes CASSVEGRGVTEAFF. The chain recombines TRBV9 with TRBJ1-1, with a possible D match to TRBD1 (6 bases). Deletions cut 0 bases from V and 4 bases from J, with 13 bases between. The CDR3 length is 15 residues. Germline-derived CDR1 and CDR2 are SGDLS and YYNGEE.

The chain uses TRBV18 and TRBJ2-1, with TRBD2 identical over 7 bases. This CDR3 comprises 15 residues. Germline CDR1 and CDR2: KGHSH and LQKENI. Trimming removed 2 bases from V and 1 base from J; junction bases left unmatched: 2. Here the CDR3 reads CASSPMGGSYNEQFF. CDR3 coding DNA: TGTGCCAGCTCACCAATGGGGGGGTCCTACAATGAGCAGTTCTTC. The full variable domain, its missing parts supplied by reference TRBV18 and TRBJ2-1, is NAGVMQNPRHLVRRRGQEARLRCSPMKGHSHVYWYRQLPEEGLKFMVYLQKENIIDESGMPKERFSAEFPKEGPSILRIQQVVRGDSAAYFCASSPMGGSYNEQFFGPGTRLTVL.

The V and J genes are TRBV27 and TRBJ1-2; D not resolved. The germline V and J ends were trimmed by 5 bases and 0 bases, with 13 bases remaining between them. CDR3 length: 15 residues. Per the germline V gene, CDR1 is MNHEY and CDR2 is SMNVEV (reference sequence). CDR3 DNA: TGTGCCAGCAGTCCACTGACATCAACTAACTATGGCTACACCTTC. Translating gives CASSPLTSTNYGYTF.

The gene calls are TRBV19 and TRBJ2-3, with D possibly being TRBD1 (6 bases). V lost 5 bases, J lost 1 base, and 19 bases lay in between. There are 17 residues in the CDR3. CDR1 is LNHDA, CDR2 SQIVND, per germline (reference sequence). CDR3 in amino acids: CASSLQQGIGGTDTQYF. In DNA, the CDR3 is TGTGCCAGTAGTCTCCAACAGGGAATTGGTGGCACAGATACGCAGTATTTT. The complete variable domain, with remaining parts taken from reference TRBV19 and TRBJ2-3, reads DGGITQSPKYLFRKEGQNVTLSCEQNLNHDAMYWYRQDPGQGLRLIYYSQIVNDFQKGDIAEGYSVSREKKESFPLTVTSAQKNPTAFYLCASSLQQGIGGTDTQYFGPGTRLTVL.